The clone carrying this T cell receptor (beta chain) was detected a few times. Its antigen is undetermined. V lost 3 bases and J 0 bases, leaving 8 bases between the germline ends. Germline values: CDR1 MNHNS, CDR2 SASEGT. The CDR3 is 14 amino acids. The sequenced template was cDNA made from the entire isolated RNA. Approximately 3.5 million reads, on average, came from each naive, central memory and regulatory T cell sample. Libraries were prepared by immunoSEQ multiplex PCR; TCRdb keeps only in-frame clonotypes and omits some of them. Of 160,000 or so clones in the sample, approximately 9.1% were seen once. This sample is drawn from a study of beta chain features in type 1 diabetes. Via the markers CD45RO/CCR7/CD25/CD127/CD95/CD27, stem cell-like memory, regulatory, central memory and naive CD4+ cells were sorted. Purities in excess of 98% were seen in all sorted populations. Broader study findings: Researchers report that Type 1 diabetes patients had moderately but significantly shorter TCRB CDR3s across all four CD4+ subsets. cDNA sequencing could over-represent cells with high TCR expression.

The sequence was obtained from a woman aged 25 to 39 with type 1 diabetes. Sequenced input: central memory CD4+ T cells from blood. The chain couples TRBV6-1 to TRBJ1-1, with no clear D. DNA for the CDR3: TGTGCCAGCAGTGACAACAGCATGAACACTGAAGCTTTCTTT. Translating it yields CASSDNSMNTEAFF.